This T cell receptor beta chain was found in a study of cytomegalovirus exposure and HLA in healthy donors. For the study at large: The 120 or so validation repertoires were reported in a later analysis to have been generated on the same platform as the approximately 700 first-cohort repertoires. General observations from the study: The study flagged some 170 TCR beta chains as cytomegalovirus-associated. There were a few CMV-associated chains whose specificity for CMV antigens was confirmed in vitro.

In regard to this clone: Its antigen is still unknown.

Data came from immunoSEQ multiplex PCR; TCRdb stores just in-frame clones and leaves some out. There are some 210,000 clones in the sample; roughly 85% occur only once, and less than 7% lies in the top ten. The donors were members of the approximately 120-subject validation cohort (separate from the 666-subject first cohort). Trimming took 4 bases from V and 5 from J; bases not matched to a gene: 3. Germline V gene sequence: CDR1 SGHNT, CDR2 YYREEE (reference sequence). The CDR3 extends over 14 amino acids. The TCR was taken from a woman between 18 and 29 years old in good health and CMV-seronegative. V is TRBV5-4 and J is TRBJ1-6; 7 nucleotides line up with TRBD1. Sequencing was done on a sample of PBMCs. The CDR3 is CASSADRNNSPLHF. The CDR3 DNA follows: TGTGCCAGCAGCGCGGACAGGAATAATTCACCCCTCCACTTT.